This TCR beta chain was obtained from a study of T cell responses to AZD1222 COVID-19 vaccine. Of note for this clone: Its specificity is not known.

Whole-study results and caveats: There were repertoire samples only from the period after the peak T cell response. There were vaccine-associated CD4 TCRs across spike, dominant at 160-218 and 743-854. Donor demographics were predominantly white British with a female majority; clonal diversity may be underestimated. Once two AZD1222 doses were given, Spike-specific TCR breadth and depth went up.

TCRdb's table, derived via immunoSEQ multiplex PCR, lists solely in-frame clones and lacks some. The sample shows about 120,000 clones, roughly 87% of them seen only once. This sequence originates from an adult in good health. The sequencing here drew on peripheral blood, taken on day 0 of AZD1222 vaccination.

CDR3 loop: CASSLKGDRETQYF. The CDR3 region has the DNA TGTGCCAGCAGTTTAAAGGGGGACCGAGAGACCCAGTACTTC. The gene calls are TRBV27 and TRBJ2-5, with a tentative D call TRBD1 (6 bases). V lost 2 bases to trimming and J lost 4 bases, with 11 bases between them. Germline loops: CDR1 MNHEY, CDR2 SMNVEV (reference sequence). This CDR3 has 14 residues.